This entry features one TCR beta chain sequence. Its target is unknown. The germline CDR1 and CDR2 sequences are MNHEY and SVGEGT. This CDR3 is 15 amino acids long. The V and J ends lost 2 bases and 5 bases respectively, with 15 bases between them. The source of the sample is a study of T cell responses to AZD1222 COVID-19 vaccine. Study findings and constraints: Unmutated variant regions reportedly attract nearly half of all spike-specific TCRs. Among those given AZD1222, only five or six were seropositive at baseline. Distributed over spike, vaccine-associated CD4 TCRs predominated at 160-218 and 743-854.

Measured with immunoSEQ multiplex PCR; TCRdb has only the in-frame clones, and not every one. Among 150,000 to 200,000 clones listed, 87% were seen once. The rearrangement joins TRBV6-2 or TRBV6-3 to TRBJ1-2; D not certain. The origin of this receptor is an adult in good health. Sequencing was performed on peripheral blood, taken on day 0 of MenACWY control vaccination. CDR3 in DNA: TGTGCCAGCAGTTACGACGGTATGATAAGATATGGCTACACCTTC. This encodes CASSYDGMIRYGYTF.